The following is a T cell receptor (beta chain) sequence with its context. This entry is derived from a study of monozygotic twins with inflammatory bowel disease. There are 16 residues in the CDR3. Germline-derived CDR1 and CDR2 are SGHTA and FQGNSA. Through template switching, UMIs that included a 6-nucleotide sample barcode were added. TCRdb re-analyzed the 5' RACE reads; it lists each CDR3 protein once, without DNA. This sample contains fewer than 110,000 distinct CDR3 sequences. The receptor was derived from a human donor with ulcerative colitis or Crohn's disease, or a healthy co-twin of an affected twin (not recorded which). Sequenced input: blood. The chain joins TRBV7-2 to TRBJ2-1. CDR3 loop: CASSLRYSLSYNEQFF.